The 17 T cell receptor beta chains presented below share a single source sample, sequenced in a study of blood T cell repertoires in COVID-19. Some clones are missing from TCRdb's copy, which holds only in-frame ones; the method was immunoSEQ multiplex PCR. The table has under 450,000 clones, roughly 92% seen once. Sequenced: PBMCs or T cells enriched from blood (not recorded which). Receptors were obtained from a woman aged 40 to 50 who had been exposed to COVID-19.

CDR3 amino acids: CSHQLWGGSYNEQFF. The CDR3 DNA sequence: TGCAGCCATCAGCTATGGGGAGGTTCCTACAATGAGCAGTTCTTC. The rearrangement joins TRBV29-1 to TRBJ2-1; D perhaps matches TRBD2 (6 bases). CDR3 length: 15 residues. The germline gives CDR1 SQVTM, CDR2 ANQGSEA. Trimming left V 8 bases short and J 1 base short, with 18 bases between.

V usage is TRBV5-6 and J usage is TRBJ1-2; 11 positions match TRBD1. After removal of 5 bases from V and 8 bases from J, the junction contained 14 bases not matched to a gene. The CDR3 spans 16 residues. Per germline, CDR1 SGHDT and CDR2 YYEEEE. CDR3 coding DNA: TGTGCCAGCAGTCGTTTTTTAGGACAGGGGGCGTTCGGCTACACCTTC. Residues: CASSRFLGQGAFGYTF. Combining the CDR3 with reference TRBV5-6 and TRBJ1-2 gives the whole variable domain DAGVTQSPTHLIKTRGQQVTLRCSPKSGHDTVSWYQQALGQGPQFIFQYYEEEERQRGNFPDRFSGHQFPNYSSELNVNALLLGDSALYLCASSRFLGQGAFGYTFGSGTRLTVV.

This chain uses TRBV23-1 with TRBJ1-1, with TRBD1 as a possible D gene (6 bases). TRBV23-1 is reported as an ORF; its role is uncertain. V lost 4 bases, J lost 2 bases, and 11 bases lay in between. This CDR3 has 14 amino acids. The CDR3 here is CASSPDSKNTEAFF. CDR3 coding DNA: TGCGCCAGCAGTCCGGACAGTAAAAACACTGAAGCTTTCTTT.

This clone came up once. CDR3: CASSLGDRNQPQHF. The CDR3 DNA reads as TGTGCCAGCTCACTCGGGGATCGAAATCAGCCCCAGCATTTT. V usage is TRBV18 and J usage is TRBJ1-5; D is unclear. Trimming cost V 4 bases and J 4 bases, with 11 bases left between them. CDR3 length equals 14 residues. Looked up from germline, CDR1 is KGHSH and CDR2 is LQKENI. Full variable domain (rest looked up from reference TRBV18 and TRBJ1-5): NAGVMQNPRHLVRRRGQEARLRCSPMKGHSHVYWYRQLPEEGLKFMVYLQKENIIDESGMPKERFSAEFPKEGPSILRIQQVVRGDSAAYFCASSLGDRNQPQHFGDGTRLSIL.

CDR3: CASSIGTVNEKLFF. The CDR3 region has the DNA TGTGCCAGTAGTATTGGGACAGTTAATGAAAAACTGTTTTTT. V is TRBV19 and J is TRBJ1-4; 7 bases are a match to TRBD1. This CDR3 region has 14 residues. Germline lookup yields CDR1 LNHDA and CDR2 SQIVND (reference sequence). Unmatched junction bases numbered 2, after V lost 3 bases and J lost 4 bases. Supplemented by reference TRBV19 and TRBJ1-4, the full variable domain reads DGGITQSPKYLFRKEGQNVTLSCEQNLNHDAMYWYRQDPGQGLRLIYYSQIVNDFQKGDIAEGYSVSREKKESFPLTVTSAQKNPTAFYLCASSIGTVNEKLFFGSGTQLSVL.

J is TRBJ2-7 and V is TRBV12-3 or TRBV12-4; 8 nucleotides agree with TRBD1. The CDR3 has 13 residues. Germline trimming cut 7 bases from V and 6 bases from J; bases unmatched to any gene: 8. The CDR3 region is CASNPAGGAEQYF. CDR3 in DNA: TGTGCCAGCAACCCCGCAGGGGGCGCCGAGCAGTACTTC.

V is TRBV7-2 and J is TRBJ2-5; TRBD1 agrees at 9 bases. The CDR3 has 18 amino acids. The trim removed 1 base at V and 1 base at J, leaving 10 bases unmatched. Germline-derived CDR1 and CDR2 are SGHTA and FQGNSA. The CDR3 protein is CASSLVRGTGRGQETQYF. The CDR3 DNA reads TGTGCCAGCAGCTTAGTAAGGGGGACAGGGAGGGGCCAAGAGACCCAGTACTTC. The variable domain in full, completed from reference TRBV7-2 and TRBJ2-5, reads GAGVSQSPSNKVTEKGKDVELRCDPISGHTALYWYRQSLGQGLEFLIYFQGNSAPDKSGLPSDRFSAERTGGSVSTLTIQRTQQEDSAVYLCASSLVRGTGRGQETQYFGPGTRLLVL.

This chain links TRBV11-3 with TRBJ2-2; 9 positions agree with TRBD2. Trimming removed 7 bases from V and 5 bases from J; junction bases left unmatched: 11. Germline CDR1 reads SGHNT; CDR2 reads YENEEA. CDR3 length: 16 residues. CDR3 sequence reads: CASKNEKSGGTGELFF. CDR3 bases: TGTGCCAGCAAAAACGAGAAAAGCGGGGGGACCGGGGAGCTGTTTTTT. The variable domain in full, with the rest retrieved from reference TRBV11-3 and TRBJ2-2, is EAGVVQSPRYKIIEKKQPVAFWCNPISGHNTLYWYLQNLGQGPELLIRYENEEAVDDSQLPKDRFSAERLKGVDSTLKIQPAELGDSAVYLCASKNEKSGGTGELFFGEGSRLTVL.

This chain links TRBV19 with TRBJ1-3; 7 bases are a match to TRBD1. This CDR3 is 14 amino acids long. The germline gives CDR1 LNHDA, CDR2 SQIVND (reference sequence). The trim removed 2 bases at V and 4 bases at J, leaving 2 bases unmatched. CDR3 in DNA: TGTGCCAGTAGTATACAGGGGGGAGGAAACACCATATATTTT. Translating gives CASSIQGGGNTIYF. Looking up the rest from reference TRBV19 and TRBJ1-3 gives the full variable domain: DGGITQSPKYLFRKEGQNVTLSCEQNLNHDAMYWYRQDPGQGLRLIYYSQIVNDFQKGDIAEGYSVSREKKESFPLTVTSAQKNPTAFYLCASSIQGGGNTIYFGEGSWLTVV.

This clone showed up just a few times. This chain uses TRBV10-2 with TRBJ2-3, with D possibly TRBD1 on 5 matching bases. The germline gives CDR1 WSHSY, CDR2 SAAADI. This CDR3 is 13 amino acids long. V lost 4 bases and J lost 5, with 10 bases in between. CDR3 protein: CASSGQGGDTQYF. CDR3 bases: TGCGCCAGCAGTGGGCAGGGTGGAGATACGCAGTATTTT.

The chain links TRBV27 to TRBJ1-2; 7 bases are shared with TRBD1. Per the germline V gene, CDR1 is MNHEY and CDR2 is SMNVEV (reference sequence). This CDR3 has 16 amino acids. With 4 bases clipped from V and 7 bases from J, the junction kept 15 bases outside the gene matches. CDR3 amino acids: CASSSPSDRLSGGYTF. The DNA for the CDR3 is TGTGCCAGCAGTTCCCCCTCGGACAGGCTGTCGGGTGGCTACACCTTC.

This chain uses TRBV6-2 or TRBV6-3 with TRBJ1-5; a weak D match, TRBD1 (5 bases). Trimming left V 2 bases short and J 4 bases short, with 12 bases between. This CDR3 contains 15 residues. The V gene's germline CDR1 is MNHEY and CDR2 SVGEGT. The DNA for the CDR3 is TGTGCCAGCAGTTACGCGTCGACAGTAAATCAGCCCCAGCATTTT. Translated: CASSYASTVNQPQHF.

The chain is built from TRBV30 and TRBJ2-1; D is undetermined. Per germline, CDR1 GTSNPN and CDR2 SVGIG (reference sequence). The CDR3 runs 12 residues. V was trimmed by 0 bases and J by 4 bases, leaving 4 bases between them. CDR3 bases: TGTGCCTGGAGTGTACGGTACAATGAGCAGTTCTTC. Protein product: CAWSVRYNEQFF.

This clone was recorded only once. J is TRBJ2-1 and V is TRBV29-1, with D perhaps matching TRBD2 (6 bases). The length of the CDR3 is 12 residues. With 3 bases removed from V and 6 bases from J, the gap between germline ends came to 9 bases. Germline CDR1 is SQVTM and CDR2 is ANQGSEA. The DNA of the CDR3 is TGCAGCGTTGATGGGACTGTCAATGAGCAGTTCTTC. Its protein product is CSVDGTVNEQFF.

This clone was counted a few times. This chain uses TRBV19 with TRBJ2-7, with TRBD1 matching 7 bases. The CDR3 totals 13 residues. Germline CDR1 LNHDA, CDR2 SQIVND (reference sequence). V shed 5 bases, J shed 6 bases, and the junction held 7 bases outside the gene matches. CDR3 loop: CASSSTGDPEQYF. The CDR3 DNA is TGTGCCAGTAGTTCCACAGGGGATCCCGAGCAGTACTTC.

The V call is TRBV6-5, the J call TRBJ2-2, with a weak D call TRBD2 (5 bases). Germline CDR1 reads MNHEY; CDR2 reads SVGAGI. With 4 bases removed from V and 4 bases from J, the gap between germline ends came to 10 bases. CDR3 length: 14 amino acids. CDR3 residues: CASSSPSSTGELFF. The CDR3 nucleotides read TGTGCCAGCAGTTCACCTAGCAGCACCGGGGAGCTGTTTTTT.

This clone has a handful of counts. The chain uses TRBV10-3 and TRBJ2-2; tentatively, D is TRBD1 (6 bases). The CDR3 spans 15 residues. Germline CDR1 and CDR2: ENHRY and SYGVKD. V was clipped by 6 bases and J by 1 base, with 12 bases between them. In nucleotides, the CDR3 is TGTGCCATCAGGGCCGGGACACAGAACACCGGGGAGCTGTTTTTT. Translated: CAIRAGTQNTGELFF.